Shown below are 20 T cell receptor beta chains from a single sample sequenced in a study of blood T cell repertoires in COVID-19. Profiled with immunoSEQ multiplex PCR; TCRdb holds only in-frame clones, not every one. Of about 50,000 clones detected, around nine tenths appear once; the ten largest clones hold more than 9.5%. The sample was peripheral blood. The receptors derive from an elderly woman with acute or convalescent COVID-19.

CDR3 residues: CAISEAQGPRGSPLHF. In DNA, the CDR3 is TGTGCCATCAGTGAGGCTCAGGGGCCTAGGGGGTCACCCCTCCACTTT. The V and J genes are TRBV10-3 and TRBJ1-6; tentative D call: TRBD1 (6 bases). The ends were cut back, 2 bases at V and 10 bases at J, with 18 bases in the middle. The germline V gene has CDR1 ENHRY and CDR2 SYGVKD. The CDR3 has 16 amino acids.

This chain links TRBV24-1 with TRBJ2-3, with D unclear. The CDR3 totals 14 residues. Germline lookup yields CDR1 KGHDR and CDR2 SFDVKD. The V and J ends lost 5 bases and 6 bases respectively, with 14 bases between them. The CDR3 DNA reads TGTGCCACCAGTGGCACCAACAAAGCGGATACGCAGTATTTT. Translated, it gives CATSGTNKADTQYF.

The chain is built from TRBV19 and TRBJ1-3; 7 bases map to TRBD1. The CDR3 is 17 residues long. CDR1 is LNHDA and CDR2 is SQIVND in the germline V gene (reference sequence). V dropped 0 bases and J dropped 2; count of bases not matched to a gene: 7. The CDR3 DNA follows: TGTGCCAGTAGTATAGATACTGACAGGGTGGCTGGAAACACCATATATTTT. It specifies CASSIDTDRVAGNTIYF.

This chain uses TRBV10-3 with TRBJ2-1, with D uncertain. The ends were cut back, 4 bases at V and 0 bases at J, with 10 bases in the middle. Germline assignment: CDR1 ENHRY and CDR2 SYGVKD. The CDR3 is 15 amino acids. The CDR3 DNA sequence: TGTGCCATCAGTGGTACAGTCGGCTCCTACAATGAGCAGTTCTTC. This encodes CAISGTVGSYNEQFF.

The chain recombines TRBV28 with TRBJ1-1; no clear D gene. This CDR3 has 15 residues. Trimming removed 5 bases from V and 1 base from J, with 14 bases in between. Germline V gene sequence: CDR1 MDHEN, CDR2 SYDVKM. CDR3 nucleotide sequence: TGTGCCAGCAGTCCCTATCGGGCGGGGAACACTGAAGCTTTCTTT. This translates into CASSPYRAGNTEAFF.

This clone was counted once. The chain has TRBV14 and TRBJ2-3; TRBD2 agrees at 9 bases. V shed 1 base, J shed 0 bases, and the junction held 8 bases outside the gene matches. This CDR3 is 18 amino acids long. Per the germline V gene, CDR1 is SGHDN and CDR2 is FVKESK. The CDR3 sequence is CASSQGLAVITSTDTQYF. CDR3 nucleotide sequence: TGTGCCAGCAGCCAAGGACTAGCGGTCATAACTAGCACAGATACGCAGTATTTT.

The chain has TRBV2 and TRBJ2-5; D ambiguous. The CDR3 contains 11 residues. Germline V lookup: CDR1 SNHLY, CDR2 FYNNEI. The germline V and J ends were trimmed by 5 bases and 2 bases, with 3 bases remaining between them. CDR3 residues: CASSPQETQYF. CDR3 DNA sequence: TGTGCCAGCAGTCCGCAAGAGACCCAGTACTTC.

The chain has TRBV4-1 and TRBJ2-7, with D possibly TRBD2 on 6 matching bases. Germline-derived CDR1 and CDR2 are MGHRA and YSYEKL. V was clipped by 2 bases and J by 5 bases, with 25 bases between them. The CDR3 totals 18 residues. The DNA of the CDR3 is TGCGCCAGCAGCCAATCCGGAATGACGGGAGTAGGGTGGGACGAGCAGTACTTC. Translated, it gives CASSQSGMTGVGWDEQYF.

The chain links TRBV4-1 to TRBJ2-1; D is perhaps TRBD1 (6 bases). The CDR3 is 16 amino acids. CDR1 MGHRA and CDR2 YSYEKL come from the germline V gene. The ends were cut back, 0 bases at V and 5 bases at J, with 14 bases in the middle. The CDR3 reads CASSQEGAVPHNEQFF. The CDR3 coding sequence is TGCGCCAGCAGCCAAGAGGGGGCCGTCCCGCACAATGAGCAGTTCTTC.

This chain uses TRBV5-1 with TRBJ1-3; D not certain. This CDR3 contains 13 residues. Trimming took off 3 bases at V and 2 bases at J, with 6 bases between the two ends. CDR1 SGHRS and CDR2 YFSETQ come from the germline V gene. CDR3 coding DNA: TGCGCCAGCAGCTCGGAGCCTGGAAACACCATATATTTT. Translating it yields CASSSEPGNTIYF.

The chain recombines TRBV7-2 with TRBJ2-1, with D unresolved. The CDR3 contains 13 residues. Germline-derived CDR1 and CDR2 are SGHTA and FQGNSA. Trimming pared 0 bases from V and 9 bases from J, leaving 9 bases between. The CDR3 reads CASSLAQESEQFF. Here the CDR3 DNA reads TGTGCCAGCAGCTTAGCGCAGGAAAGTGAGCAGTTCTTC.

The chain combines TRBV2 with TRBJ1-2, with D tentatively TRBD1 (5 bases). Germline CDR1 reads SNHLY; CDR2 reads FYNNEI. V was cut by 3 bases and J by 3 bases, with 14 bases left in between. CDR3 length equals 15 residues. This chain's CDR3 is CASSDGQGGDYGYTF. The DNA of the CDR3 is TGTGCCAGCAGTGACGGGCAGGGTGGCGACTATGGCTACACCTTC.

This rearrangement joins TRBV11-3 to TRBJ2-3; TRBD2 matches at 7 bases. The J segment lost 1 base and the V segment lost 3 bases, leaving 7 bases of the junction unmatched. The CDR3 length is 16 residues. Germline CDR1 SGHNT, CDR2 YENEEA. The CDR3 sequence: CASSFRGRAGTDTQYF. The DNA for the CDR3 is TGTGCCAGCAGCTTCCGAGGGAGGGCCGGCACAGATACGCAGTATTTT.

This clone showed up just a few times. Here the CDR3 DNA reads TGTGCCAGCAGCCTGACTAGCGGGAGGATCCTGGGAAATGAGCAGTTCTTC. The encoded protein is CASSLTSGRILGNEQFF. The chain links TRBV11-3 to TRBJ2-1; 13 bases agree with TRBD2. The ends lost 5 bases at V and 7 bases at J; junction bases unmatched: 11. Germline V gene data show CDR1 as SGHNT and CDR2 as YENEEA. This CDR3 is built from 17 residues.

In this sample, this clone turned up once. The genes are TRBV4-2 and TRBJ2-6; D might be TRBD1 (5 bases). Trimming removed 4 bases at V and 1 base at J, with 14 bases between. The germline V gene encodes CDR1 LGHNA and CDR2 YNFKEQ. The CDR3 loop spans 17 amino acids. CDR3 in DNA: TGTGCCAGCAGCCCCATCTTCCAGGGTTCTGGGGCCAACGTCCTGACTTTC. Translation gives CASSPIFQGSGANVLTF.

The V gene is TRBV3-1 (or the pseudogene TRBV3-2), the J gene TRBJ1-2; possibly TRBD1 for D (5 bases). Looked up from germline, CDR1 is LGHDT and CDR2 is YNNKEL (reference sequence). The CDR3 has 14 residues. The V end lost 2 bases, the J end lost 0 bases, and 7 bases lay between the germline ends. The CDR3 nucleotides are TGTGCCAGCAGCCAAAGGGGATCTAACTATGGCTACACCTTC. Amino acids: CASSQRGSNYGYTF.

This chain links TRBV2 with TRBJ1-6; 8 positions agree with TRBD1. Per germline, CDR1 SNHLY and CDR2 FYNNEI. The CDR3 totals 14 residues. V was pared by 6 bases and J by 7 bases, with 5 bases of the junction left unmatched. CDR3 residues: CASSSDRVNSPLHF. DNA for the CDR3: TGTGCCAGCAGCTCGGACAGGGTGAATTCACCCCTCCACTTT.

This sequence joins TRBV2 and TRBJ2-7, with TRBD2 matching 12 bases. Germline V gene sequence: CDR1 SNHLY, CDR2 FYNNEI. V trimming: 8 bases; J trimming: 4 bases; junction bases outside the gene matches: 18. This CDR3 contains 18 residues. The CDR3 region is CASSYPTSGSSMVYEQYF. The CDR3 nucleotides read TGTGCCAGCTCGTACCCGACTAGCGGGAGTTCAATGGTTTACGAGCAGTACTTC. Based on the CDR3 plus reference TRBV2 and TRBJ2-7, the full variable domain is EPEVTQTPSHQVTQMGQEVILRCVPISNHLYFYWYRQILGQKVEFLVSFYNNEISEKSEIFDDQFSVERPDGSNFTLKIRSTKLEDSAMYFCASSYPTSGSSMVYEQYFGPGTRLTVT.

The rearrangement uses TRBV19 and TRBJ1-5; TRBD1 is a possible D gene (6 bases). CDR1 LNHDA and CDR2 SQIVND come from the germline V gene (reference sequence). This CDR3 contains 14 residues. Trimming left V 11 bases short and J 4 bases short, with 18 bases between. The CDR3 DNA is TGTGCCGGGGGCGGCGGGGGCGTTAATCAGCCCCAGCATTTT. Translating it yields CAGGGGGVNQPQHF. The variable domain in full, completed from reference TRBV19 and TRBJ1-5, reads DGGITQSPKYLFRKEGQNVTLSCEQNLNHDAMYWYRQDPGQGLRLIYYSQIVNDFQKGDIAEGYSVSREKKESFPLTVTSAQKNPTAFYLCAGGGGGVNQPQHFGDGTRLSIL.

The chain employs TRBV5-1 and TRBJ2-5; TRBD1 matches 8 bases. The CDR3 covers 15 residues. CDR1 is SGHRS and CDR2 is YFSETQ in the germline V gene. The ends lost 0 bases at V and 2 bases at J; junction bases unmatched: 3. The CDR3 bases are TGCGCCAGCAGCTTGGCCAGGGGGCAGCAAGAGACCCAGTACTTC. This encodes CASSLARGQQETQYF.